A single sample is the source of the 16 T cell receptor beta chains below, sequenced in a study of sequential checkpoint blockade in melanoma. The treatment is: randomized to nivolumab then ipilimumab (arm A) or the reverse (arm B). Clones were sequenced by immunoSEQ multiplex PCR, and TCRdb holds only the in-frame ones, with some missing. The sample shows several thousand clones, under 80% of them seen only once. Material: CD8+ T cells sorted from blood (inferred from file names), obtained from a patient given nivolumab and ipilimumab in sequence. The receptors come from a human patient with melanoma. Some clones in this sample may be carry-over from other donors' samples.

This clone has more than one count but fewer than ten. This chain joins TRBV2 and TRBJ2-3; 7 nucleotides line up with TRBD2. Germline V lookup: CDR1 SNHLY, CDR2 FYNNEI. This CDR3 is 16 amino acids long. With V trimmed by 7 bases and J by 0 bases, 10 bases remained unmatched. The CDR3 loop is CASIARGVSSTDTQYF. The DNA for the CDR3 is TGTGCCAGCATCGCTCGGGGGGTTTCTAGCACAGATACGCAGTATTTT.

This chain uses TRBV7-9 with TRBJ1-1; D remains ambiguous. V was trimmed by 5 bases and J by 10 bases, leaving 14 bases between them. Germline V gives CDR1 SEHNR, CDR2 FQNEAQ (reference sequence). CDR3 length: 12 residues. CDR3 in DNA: TGTGCCAGCAGCGTCCCGGGGAGTGGAGCTTTCTTT. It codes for CASSVPGSGAFF.

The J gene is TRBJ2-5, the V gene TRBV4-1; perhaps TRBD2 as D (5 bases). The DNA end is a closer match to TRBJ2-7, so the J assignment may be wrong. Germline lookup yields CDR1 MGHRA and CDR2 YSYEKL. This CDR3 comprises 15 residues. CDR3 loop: CASSQAPEGSYEQYF. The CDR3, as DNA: TGCGCCAGCAGCCAAGCCCCCGAAGGGAGCTACGAGCAGTACTTC.

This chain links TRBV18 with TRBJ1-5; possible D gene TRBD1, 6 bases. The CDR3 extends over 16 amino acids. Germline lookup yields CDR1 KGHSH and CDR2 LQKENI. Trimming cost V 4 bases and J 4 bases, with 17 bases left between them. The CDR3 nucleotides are TGTGCCAGCTCACTGACCGCAGGGGACGTGAATCAGCCCCAGCATTTT. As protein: CASSLTAGDVNQPQHF.

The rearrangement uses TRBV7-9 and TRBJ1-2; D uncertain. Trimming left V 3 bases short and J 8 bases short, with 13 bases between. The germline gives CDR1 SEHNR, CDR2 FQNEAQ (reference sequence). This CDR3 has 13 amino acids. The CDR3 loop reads CASSLDWGRGYTF. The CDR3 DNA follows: TGTGCCAGCAGCTTGGACTGGGGTCGAGGCTACACCTTC.

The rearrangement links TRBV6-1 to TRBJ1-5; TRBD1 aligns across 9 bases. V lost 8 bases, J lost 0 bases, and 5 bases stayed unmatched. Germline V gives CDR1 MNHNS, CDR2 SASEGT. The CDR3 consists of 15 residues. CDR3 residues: CASVWTGDSNQPQHF. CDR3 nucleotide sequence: TGTGCCAGCGTATGGACAGGGGATAGCAATCAGCCCCAGCATTTT.

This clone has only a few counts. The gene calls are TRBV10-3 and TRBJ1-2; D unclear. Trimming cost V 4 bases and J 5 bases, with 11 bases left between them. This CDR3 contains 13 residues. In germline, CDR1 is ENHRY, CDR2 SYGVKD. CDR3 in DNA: TGTGCCATCAGTGGCGAGGGTAATTATGGCTACACCTTC. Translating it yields CAISGEGNYGYTF.

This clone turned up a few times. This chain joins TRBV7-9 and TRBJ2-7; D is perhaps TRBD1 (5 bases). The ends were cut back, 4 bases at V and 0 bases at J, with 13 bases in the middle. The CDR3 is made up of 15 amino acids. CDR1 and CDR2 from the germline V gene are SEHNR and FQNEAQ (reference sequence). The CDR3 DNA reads TGTGCCAGCAGCTCCCGTACAGGAGCCTCCTACGAGCAGTACTTC. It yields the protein CASSSRTGASYEQYF.

The CDR3 nucleotides read TGTGCCAGCAGCTTGGGGTTCGGCGGGAGCTCCTACAATGAGCAGTTCTTC. As protein: CASSLGFGGSSYNEQFF. The chain is built from TRBV5-6 and TRBJ2-1, with TRBD2 identical over 7 bases. CDR1 and CDR2 from the germline V gene are SGHDT and YYEEEE. V lost 0 bases to trimming and J lost 0 bases; unmatched junction nucleotides: 6. This CDR3 comprises 17 residues.

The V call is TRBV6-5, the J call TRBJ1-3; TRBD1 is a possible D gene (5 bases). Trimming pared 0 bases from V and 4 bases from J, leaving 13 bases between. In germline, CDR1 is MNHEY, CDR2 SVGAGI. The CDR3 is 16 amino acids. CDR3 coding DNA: TGTGCCAGCAGTTACTCTCTGGGGCTTGCGGGAAACACCATATATTTT. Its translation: CASSYSLGLAGNTIYF.

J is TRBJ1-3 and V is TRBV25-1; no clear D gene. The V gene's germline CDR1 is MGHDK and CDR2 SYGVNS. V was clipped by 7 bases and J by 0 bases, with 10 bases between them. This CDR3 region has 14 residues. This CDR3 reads CASNGPFSGNTIYF. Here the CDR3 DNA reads TGTGCCAGCAATGGGCCTTTCTCTGGAAACACCATATATTTT.

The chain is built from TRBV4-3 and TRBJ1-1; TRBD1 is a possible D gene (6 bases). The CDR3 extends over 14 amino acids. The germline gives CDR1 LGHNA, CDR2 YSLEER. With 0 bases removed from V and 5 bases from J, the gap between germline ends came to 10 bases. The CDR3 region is CASSQDRGGTEAFF. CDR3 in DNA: TGCGCCAGCAGCCAAGACAGGGGTGGAACTGAAGCTTTCTTT.

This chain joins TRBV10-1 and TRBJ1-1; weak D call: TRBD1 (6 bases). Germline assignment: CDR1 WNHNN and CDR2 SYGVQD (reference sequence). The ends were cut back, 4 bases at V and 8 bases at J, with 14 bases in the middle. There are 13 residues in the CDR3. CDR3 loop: CASSGWTATEAFF. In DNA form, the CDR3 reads TGCGCCAGCAGTGGGTGGACAGCTACGGAAGCTTTCTTT.

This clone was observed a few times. The CDR3 nucleotides are TGTGCCAGTAACGAGGTTCTGAATTCACCCCTCCACTTT. This sequence encodes CASNEVLNSPLHF. The J gene is TRBJ1-6, the V gene TRBV19; D gene ambiguous. The CDR3 is 13 amino acids. Germline lookup yields CDR1 LNHDA and CDR2 SQIVND (reference sequence). Trimming cost V 7 bases and J 7 bases, with 11 bases left between them.

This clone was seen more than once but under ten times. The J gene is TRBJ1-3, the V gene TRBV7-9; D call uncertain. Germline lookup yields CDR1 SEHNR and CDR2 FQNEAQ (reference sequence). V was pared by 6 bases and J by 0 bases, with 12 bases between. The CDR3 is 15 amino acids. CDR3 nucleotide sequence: TGTGCCAGCAGTCCGAGCTCCATCTCTGGAAACACCATATATTTT. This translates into CASSPSSISGNTIYF.

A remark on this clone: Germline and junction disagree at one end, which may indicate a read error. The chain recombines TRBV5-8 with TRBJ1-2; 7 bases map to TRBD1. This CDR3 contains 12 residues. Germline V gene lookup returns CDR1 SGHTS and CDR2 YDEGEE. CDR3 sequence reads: CASTLAGTVQDF. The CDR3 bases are TGTGCCAGCACCCTCGCCGGGACAGTTCAGGACTTC.